This T cell receptor beta chain comes out of a study of beta chain features in type 1 diabetes. Study results and caveats: Within each of all four CD4+ subsets, Type 1 diabetes patients had TCRB CDR3s that were moderately but significantly shorter. In type 1 diabetes patients, VDJ junctions had fewer insertions; deletions at these junctions were more frequent.

Sorted populations were all over 95% pure. What was sequenced were expressed TCRB transcripts, since all of the isolated RNA had been reverse transcribed. The data were produced by immunoSEQ multiplex PCR, yet TCRdb's version contains in-frame clones alone and is incomplete. The sample has 600,000 or so clones, 11% to 15% seen once; the top ten hold approximately 0.042%. A remark on this clone: Its antigen is undetermined.

V was shortened by 4 bases and J by 3 bases, with 16 bases between the two germline ends. CDR1 is SGHRS and CDR2 is YFSETQ in the germline V gene. The CDR3 spans 15 residues. The V call is TRBV5-1, the J call TRBJ1-1; tentative D call: TRBD1 (6 bases). What was sequenced was naive CD4+ T cells from blood. The TCR comes from a young man with type 1 diabetes. The chain's CDR3 is CASSTGHGADTEAFF. CDR3 DNA: TGCGCCAGCAGCACGGGACATGGGGCGGACACTGAAGCTTTCTTT.